One T cell receptor (beta chain) is described in this entry. The antigen is not known. Libraries were prepared by immunoSEQ multiplex PCR; TCRdb keeps only in-frame clonotypes and omits some of them. The table records fewer than 85,000 clones, roughly nine tenths of them present only once. This entry is derived from a study of OX40 agonist ivuxolimab in advanced cancers. Study information: Clinicians treated patients with ivuxolimab, an agonistic anti-OX40 (CD134) antibody. Participants, approximately 83% male, averaged roughly 60 years of age, ranging from roughly 23 to 90.

The germline CDR1 and CDR2 sequences are SGHRS and YFSETQ. The CDR3 loop spans 14 amino acids. V was cut by 3 bases and J by 0 bases, with 9 bases left in between. Study results and limitations: On average, CD8+ T cells showed a greater number of expanded clones than CD4+. Clonal expansion by week 6 occurred in CD4+ and CD8+ blood T cells (at 0.1 to 3.0 mg/kg).

This clonotype was obtained from an adult with an advanced solid tumor such as melanoma, head and neck, liver or kidney cancer. Source: CD4+ or CD8+ T cells sorted from blood, taken in a trial of the OX40 agonist ivuxolimab. The genes are TRBV5-1 and TRBJ2-5; D is unresolved. The CDR3 DNA reads as TGCGCCAGCAGCTCAGACGTGTACCAAGAGACCCAGTACTTC. The encoded protein is CASSSDVYQETQYF. Supplemented by reference TRBV5-1 and TRBJ2-5, the full variable domain reads KAGVTQTPRYLIKTRGQQVTLSCSPISGHRSVSWYQQTPGQGLQFLFEYFSETQRNKGNFPGRFSGRQFSNSRSEMNVSTLELGDSALYLCASSSDVYQETQYFGPGTRLLVL.